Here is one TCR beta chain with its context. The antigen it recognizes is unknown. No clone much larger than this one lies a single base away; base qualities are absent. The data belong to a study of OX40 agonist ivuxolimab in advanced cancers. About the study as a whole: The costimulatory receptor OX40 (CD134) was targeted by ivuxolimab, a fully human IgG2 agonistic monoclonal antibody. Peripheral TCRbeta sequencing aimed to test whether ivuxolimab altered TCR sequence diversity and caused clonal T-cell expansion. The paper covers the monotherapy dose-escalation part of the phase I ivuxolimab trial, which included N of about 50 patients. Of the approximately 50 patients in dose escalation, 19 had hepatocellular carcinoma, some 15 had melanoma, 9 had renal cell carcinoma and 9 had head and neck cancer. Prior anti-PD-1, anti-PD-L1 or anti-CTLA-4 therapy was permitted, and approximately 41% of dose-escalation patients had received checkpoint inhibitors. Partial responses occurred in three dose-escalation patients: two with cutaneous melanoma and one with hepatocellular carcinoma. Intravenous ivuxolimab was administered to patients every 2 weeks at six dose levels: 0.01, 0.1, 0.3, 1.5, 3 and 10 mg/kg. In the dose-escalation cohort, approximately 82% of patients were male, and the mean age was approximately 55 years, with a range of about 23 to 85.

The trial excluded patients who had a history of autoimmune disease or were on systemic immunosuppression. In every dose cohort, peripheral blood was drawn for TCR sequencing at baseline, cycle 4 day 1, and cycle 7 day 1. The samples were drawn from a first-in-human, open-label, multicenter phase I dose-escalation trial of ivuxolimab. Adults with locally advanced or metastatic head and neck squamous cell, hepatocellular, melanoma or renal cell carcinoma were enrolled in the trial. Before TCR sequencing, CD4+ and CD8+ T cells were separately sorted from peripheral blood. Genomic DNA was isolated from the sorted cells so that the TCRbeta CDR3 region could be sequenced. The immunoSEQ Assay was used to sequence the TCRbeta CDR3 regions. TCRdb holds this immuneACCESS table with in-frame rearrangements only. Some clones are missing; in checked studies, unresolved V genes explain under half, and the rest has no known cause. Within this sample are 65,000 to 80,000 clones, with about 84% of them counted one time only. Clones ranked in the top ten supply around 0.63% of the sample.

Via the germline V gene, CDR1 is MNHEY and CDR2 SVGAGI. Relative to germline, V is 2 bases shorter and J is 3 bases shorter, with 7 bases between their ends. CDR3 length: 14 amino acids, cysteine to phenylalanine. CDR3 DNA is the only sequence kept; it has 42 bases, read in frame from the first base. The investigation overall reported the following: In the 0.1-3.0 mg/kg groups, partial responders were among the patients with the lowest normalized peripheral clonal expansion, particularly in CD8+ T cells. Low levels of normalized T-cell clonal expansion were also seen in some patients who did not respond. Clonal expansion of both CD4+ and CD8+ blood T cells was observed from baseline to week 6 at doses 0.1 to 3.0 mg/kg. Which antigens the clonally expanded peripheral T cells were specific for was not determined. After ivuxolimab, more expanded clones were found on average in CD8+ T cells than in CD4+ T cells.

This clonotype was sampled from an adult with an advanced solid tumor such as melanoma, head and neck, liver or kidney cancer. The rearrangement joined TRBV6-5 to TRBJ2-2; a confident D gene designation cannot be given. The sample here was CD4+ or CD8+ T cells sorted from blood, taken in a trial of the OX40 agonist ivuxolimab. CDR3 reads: CASSYGQYTGELFF. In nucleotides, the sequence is TGTGCCAGCAGTTACGGGCAGTACACCGGGGAGCTGTTTTTT.